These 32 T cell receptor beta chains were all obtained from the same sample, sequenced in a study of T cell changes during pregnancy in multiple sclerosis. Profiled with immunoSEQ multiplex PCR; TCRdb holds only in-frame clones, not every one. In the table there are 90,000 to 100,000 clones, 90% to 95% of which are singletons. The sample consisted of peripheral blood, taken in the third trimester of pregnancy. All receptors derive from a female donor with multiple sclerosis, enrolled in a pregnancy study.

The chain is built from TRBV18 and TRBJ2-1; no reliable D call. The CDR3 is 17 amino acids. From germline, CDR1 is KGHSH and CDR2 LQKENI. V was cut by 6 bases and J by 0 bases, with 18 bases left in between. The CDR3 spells CASSPYVRSSSYNEQFF. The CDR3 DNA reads TGTGCCAGCTCTCCTTACGTGCGGAGTAGCTCCTACAATGAGCAGTTCTTC. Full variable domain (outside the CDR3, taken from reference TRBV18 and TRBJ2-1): NAGVMQNPRHLVRRRGQEARLRCSPMKGHSHVYWYRQLPEEGLKFMVYLQKENIIDESGMPKERFSAEFPKEGPSILRIQQVVRGDSAAYFCASSPYVRSSSYNEQFFGPGTRLTVL.

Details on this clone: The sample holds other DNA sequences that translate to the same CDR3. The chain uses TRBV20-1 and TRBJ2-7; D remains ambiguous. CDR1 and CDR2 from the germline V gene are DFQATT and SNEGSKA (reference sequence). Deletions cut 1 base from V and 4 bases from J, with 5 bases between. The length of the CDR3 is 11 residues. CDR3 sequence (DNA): TGCAGTGCTAGAGGCAGGTACGAGCAGTACTTC. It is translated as CSARGRYEQYF.

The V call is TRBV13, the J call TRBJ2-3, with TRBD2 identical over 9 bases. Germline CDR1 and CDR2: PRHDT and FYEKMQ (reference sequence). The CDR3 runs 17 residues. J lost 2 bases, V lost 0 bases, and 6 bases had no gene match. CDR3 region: CASSLGTSGTLTDTQYF. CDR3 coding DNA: TGTGCCAGCAGCTTAGGGACTAGCGGAACCCTCACAGATACGCAGTATTTT. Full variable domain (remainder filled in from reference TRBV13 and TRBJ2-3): AAGVIQSPRHLIKEKRETATLKCYPIPRHDTVYWYQQGPGQDPQFLISFYEKMQSDKGSIPDRFSAQQFSDYHSELNMSSLELGDSALYFCASSLGTSGTLTDTQYFGPGTRLTVL.

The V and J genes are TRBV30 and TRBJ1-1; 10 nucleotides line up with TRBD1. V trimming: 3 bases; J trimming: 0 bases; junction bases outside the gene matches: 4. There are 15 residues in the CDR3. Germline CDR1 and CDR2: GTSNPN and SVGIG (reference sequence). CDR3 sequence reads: CAWRGQGSMNTEAFF. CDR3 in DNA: TGTGCCTGGAGGGGACAGGGGTCGATGAACACTGAAGCTTTCTTT.

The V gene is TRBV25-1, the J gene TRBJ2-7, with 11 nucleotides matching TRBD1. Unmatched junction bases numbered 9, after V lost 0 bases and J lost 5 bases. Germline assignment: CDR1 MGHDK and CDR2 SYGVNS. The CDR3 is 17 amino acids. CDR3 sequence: CASSEYLGQGAFDEQYF. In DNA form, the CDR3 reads TGTGCCAGCAGTGAATATCTCGGACAGGGGGCTTTCGACGAGCAGTACTTC.

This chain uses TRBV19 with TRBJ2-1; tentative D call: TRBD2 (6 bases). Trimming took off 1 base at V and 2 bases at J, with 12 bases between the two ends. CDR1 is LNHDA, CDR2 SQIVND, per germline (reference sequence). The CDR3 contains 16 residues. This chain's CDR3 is CASSIGIAATYNEQFF. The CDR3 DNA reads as TGTGCCAGTAGTATAGGCATAGCGGCCACCTACAATGAGCAGTTCTTC.

The CDR3: CASSFRLAISTDTQYF. Written as DNA, the CDR3 is TGTGCCAGCAGCTTTAGACTAGCGATTAGCACAGATACGCAGTATTTT. The chain joins TRBV7-2 to TRBJ2-3; 8 positions agree with TRBD2. The CDR3 spans 16 residues. Losses at the gene ends were 3 bases for V and 0 bases for J; bases not matched to a gene: 5. CDR1 is SGHTA, CDR2 FQGNSA, per germline.

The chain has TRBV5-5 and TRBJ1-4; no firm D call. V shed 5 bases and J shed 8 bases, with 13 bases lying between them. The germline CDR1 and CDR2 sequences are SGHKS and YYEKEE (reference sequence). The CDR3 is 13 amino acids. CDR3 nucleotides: TGTGCCAGCAGGGAGAAAGGATTGGAAAAACTGTTTTTT. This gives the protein CASREKGLEKLFF.

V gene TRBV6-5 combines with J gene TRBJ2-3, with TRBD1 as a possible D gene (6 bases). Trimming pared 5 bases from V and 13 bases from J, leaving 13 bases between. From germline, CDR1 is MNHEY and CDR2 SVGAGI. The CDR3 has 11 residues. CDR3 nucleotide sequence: TGTGCCAGCAGTAAGGGGTCAGGGGAGTATTTT. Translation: CASSKGSGEYF.

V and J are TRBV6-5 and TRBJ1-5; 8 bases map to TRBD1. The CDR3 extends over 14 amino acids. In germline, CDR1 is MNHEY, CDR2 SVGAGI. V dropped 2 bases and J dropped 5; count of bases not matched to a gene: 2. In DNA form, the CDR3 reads TGTGCCAGCAGTTACGGGACAGGTGATCAGCCCCAGCATTTT. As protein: CASSYGTGDQPQHF.

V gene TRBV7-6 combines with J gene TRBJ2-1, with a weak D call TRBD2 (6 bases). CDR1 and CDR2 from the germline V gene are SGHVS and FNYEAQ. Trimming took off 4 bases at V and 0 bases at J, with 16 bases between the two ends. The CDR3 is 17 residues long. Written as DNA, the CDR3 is TGTGCCAGCAGCTGGACACTAGCCGGCAGCTCCTACAATGAGCAGTTCTTC. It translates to CASSWTLAGSSYNEQFF. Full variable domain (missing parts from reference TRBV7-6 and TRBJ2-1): GAGVSQSPRYKVTKRGQDVALRCDPISGHVSLYWYRQALGQGPEFLTYFNYEAQQDKSGLPNDRFSAERPEGSISTLTIQRTEQRDSAMYRCASSWTLAGSSYNEQFFGPGTRLTVL.

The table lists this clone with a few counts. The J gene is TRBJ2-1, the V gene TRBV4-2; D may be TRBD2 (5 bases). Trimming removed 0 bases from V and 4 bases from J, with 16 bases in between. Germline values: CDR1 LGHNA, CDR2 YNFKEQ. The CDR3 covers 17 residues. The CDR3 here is CASSQEGAASRYNEQFF. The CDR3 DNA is TGTGCCAGCAGCCAAGAGGGTGCGGCTAGCCGGTACAATGAGCAGTTCTTC.

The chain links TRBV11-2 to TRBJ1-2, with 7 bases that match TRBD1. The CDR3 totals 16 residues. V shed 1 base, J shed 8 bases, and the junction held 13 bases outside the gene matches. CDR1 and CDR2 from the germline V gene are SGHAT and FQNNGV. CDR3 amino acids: CASSLVPGQRILGYTF. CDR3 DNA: TGTGCCAGCAGCTTAGTCCCGGGACAGAGGATATTAGGCTACACCTTC.

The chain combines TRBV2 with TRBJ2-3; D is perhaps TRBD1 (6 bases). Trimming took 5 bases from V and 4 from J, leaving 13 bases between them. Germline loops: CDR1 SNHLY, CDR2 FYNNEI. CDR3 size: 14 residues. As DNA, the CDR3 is TGTGCCAGCAGTTCCGGGACATGGGCAGATACGCAGTATTTT. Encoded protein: CASSSGTWADTQYF.

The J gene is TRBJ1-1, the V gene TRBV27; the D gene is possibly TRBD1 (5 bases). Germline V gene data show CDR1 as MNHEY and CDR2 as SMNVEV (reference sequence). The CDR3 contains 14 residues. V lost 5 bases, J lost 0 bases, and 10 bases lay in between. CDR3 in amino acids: CASSEAGLNTEAFF. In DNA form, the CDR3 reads TGTGCCAGCAGTGAGGCAGGGTTGAACACTGAAGCTTTCTTT.

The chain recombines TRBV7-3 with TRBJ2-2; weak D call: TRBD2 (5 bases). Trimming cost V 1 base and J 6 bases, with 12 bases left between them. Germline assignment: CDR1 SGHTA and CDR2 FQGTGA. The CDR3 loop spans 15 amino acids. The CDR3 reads CASSLNRGPAGELFF. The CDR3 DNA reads TGTGCCAGCAGCTTAAATCGCGGGCCGGCCGGGGAGCTGTTTTTT.

CDR3 loop: CASSKVKANTEAFF. As DNA, the CDR3 is TGTGCCAGCAGCAAAGTAAAAGCGAACACTGAAGCTTTCTTT. The chain combines TRBV21-1 with TRBJ1-1. TRBV21-1 is classified as a pseudogene. This CDR3 comprises 14 residues.

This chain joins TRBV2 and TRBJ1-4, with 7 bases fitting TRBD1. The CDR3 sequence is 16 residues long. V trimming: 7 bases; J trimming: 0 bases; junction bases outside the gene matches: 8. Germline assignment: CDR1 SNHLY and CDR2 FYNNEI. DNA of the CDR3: TGTGCCAGCACGGTCCCAGGGGGGACAACTAATGAAAAACTGTTTTTT. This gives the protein CASTVPGGTTNEKLFF.

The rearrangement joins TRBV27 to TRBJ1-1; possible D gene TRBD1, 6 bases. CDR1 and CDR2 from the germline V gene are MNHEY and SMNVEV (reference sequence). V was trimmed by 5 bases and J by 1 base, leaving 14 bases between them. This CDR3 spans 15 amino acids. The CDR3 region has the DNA TGTGCCAGCAGTCCGCGACAGGCGACGAACACTGAAGCTTTCTTT. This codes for CASSPRQATNTEAFF.

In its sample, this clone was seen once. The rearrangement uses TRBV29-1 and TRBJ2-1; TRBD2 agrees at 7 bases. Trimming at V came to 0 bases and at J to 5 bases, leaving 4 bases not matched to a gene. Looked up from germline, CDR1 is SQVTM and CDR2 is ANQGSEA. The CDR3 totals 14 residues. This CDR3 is CSVEEAGVNNEQFF. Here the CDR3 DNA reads TGCAGCGTTGAAGAGGCGGGGGTAAACAATGAGCAGTTCTTC.

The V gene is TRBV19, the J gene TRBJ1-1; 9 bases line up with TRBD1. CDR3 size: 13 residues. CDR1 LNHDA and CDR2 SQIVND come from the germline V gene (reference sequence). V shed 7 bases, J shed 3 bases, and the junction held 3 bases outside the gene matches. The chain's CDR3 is CASTRTGDTEAFF. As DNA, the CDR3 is TGTGCCAGTACCCGGACAGGGGACACTGAAGCTTTCTTT.

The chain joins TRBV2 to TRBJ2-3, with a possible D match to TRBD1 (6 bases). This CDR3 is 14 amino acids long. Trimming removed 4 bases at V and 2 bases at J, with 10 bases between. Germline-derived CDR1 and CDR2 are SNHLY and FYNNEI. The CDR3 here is CASSVQGTTDTQYF. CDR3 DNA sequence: TGTGCCAGCAGTGTACAGGGTACCACAGATACGCAGTATTTT.

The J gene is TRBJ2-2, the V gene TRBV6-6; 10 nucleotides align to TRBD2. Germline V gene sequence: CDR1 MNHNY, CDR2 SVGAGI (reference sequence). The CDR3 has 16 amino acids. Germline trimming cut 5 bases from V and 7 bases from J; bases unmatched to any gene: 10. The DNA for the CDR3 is TGTGCCAGCAGTCTAACTAGCGGGACTTTAGGCGGGGAGCTGTTTTTT. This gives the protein CASSLTSGTLGGELFF.

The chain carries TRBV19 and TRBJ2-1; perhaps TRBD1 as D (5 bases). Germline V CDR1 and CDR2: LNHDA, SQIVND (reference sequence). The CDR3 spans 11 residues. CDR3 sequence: CGTQGIDEQFF. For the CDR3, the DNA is TGTGGTACCCAGGGTATCGATGAGCAGTTCTTC.

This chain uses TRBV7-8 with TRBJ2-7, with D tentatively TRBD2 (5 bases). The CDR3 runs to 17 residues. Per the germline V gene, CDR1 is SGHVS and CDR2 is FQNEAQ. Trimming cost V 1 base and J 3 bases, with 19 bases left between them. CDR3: CASSLVGSNHLVYEQYF. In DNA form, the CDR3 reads TGTGCCAGCAGCTTAGTGGGGAGTAACCACCTAGTCTACGAGCAGTACTTC.

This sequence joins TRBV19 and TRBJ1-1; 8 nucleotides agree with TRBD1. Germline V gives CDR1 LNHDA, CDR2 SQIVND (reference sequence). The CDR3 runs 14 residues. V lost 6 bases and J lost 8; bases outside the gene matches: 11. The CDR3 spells CASRDRAGGGEAFF. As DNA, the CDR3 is TGTGCCAGTAGGGACAGGGCTGGCGGGGGAGAAGCTTTCTTT.

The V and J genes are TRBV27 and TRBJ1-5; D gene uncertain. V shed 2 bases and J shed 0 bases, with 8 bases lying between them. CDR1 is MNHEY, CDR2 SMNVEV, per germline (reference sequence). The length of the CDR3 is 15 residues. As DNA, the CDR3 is TGTGCCAGCAGTTTAGGGCAGGCTAGCAATCAGCCCCAGCATTTT. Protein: CASSLGQASNQPQHF.

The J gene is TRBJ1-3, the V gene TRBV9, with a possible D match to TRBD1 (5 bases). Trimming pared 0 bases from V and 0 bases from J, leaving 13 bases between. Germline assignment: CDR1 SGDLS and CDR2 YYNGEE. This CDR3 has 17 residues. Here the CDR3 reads CASSVVNRLFSGNTIYF. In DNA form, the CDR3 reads TGTGCCAGCAGCGTAGTTAACAGGCTCTTCTCTGGAAACACCATATATTTT.

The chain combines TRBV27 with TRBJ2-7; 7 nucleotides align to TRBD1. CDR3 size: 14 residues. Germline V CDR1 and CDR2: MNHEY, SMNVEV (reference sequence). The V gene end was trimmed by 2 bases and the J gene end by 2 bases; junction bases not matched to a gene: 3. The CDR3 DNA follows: TGTGCCAGCAGTTTAGGACAGGAGACCTACGAGCAGTACTTC. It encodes CASSLGQETYEQYF.

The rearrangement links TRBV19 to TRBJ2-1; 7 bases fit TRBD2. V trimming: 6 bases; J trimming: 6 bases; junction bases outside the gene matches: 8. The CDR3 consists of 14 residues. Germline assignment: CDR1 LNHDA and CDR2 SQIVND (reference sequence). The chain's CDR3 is CASRMAGVVNEQFF. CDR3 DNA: TGTGCCAGTAGGATGGCGGGAGTCGTCAATGAGCAGTTCTTC.

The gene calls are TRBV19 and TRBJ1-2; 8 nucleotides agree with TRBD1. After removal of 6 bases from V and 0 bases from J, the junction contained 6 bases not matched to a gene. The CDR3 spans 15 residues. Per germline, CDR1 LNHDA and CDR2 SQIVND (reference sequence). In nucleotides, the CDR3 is TGTGCCAGTAGACGACAGGGGCCGACTAACTATGGCTACACCTTC. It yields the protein CASRRQGPTNYGYTF.

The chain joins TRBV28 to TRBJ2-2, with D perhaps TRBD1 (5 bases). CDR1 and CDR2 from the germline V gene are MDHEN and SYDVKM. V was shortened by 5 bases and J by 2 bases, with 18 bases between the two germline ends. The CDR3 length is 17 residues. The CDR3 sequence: CASSPIGKGLNTGELFF. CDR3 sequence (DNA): TGTGCCAGCAGTCCCATTGGTAAGGGGCTCAACACCGGGGAGCTGTTTTTT.